A single sample gave rise to the 13 T cell receptor beta chains below, sequenced in a study of T cells in Graves' hyperthyroidism and ophthalmopathy. TCR beta CDR3 regions were amplified from RNA. The HTBI primer set drove a first-round RT-PCR of the TCR CDR3. TCRdb passed the multiplex PCR reads through MiXCR, listing each CDR3 protein once. Counted here are hundreds of thousands of distinct CDR3 sequences, about 15% occurring once; the ten biggest clones make up more than 8.5%. Sequences were obtained from blood. Source of these receptors: a woman aged 18-30 years with Graves' hyperthyroidism.

The chain uses TRBV5-4 and TRBJ2-7; 13 bases line up with TRBD2. CDR1 is SGHNT and CDR2 is YYREEE in the germline V gene (reference sequence). There are 19 residues in the CDR3. Trimming at V came to 0 bases and at J to 0 bases, leaving 9 bases not matched to a gene. CDR3 protein: CASSLEGLAGDSSSYEQYF. DNA for the CDR3: TGTGCCAGCAGCTTGGAAGGACTAGCGGGGGACTCCAGCTCCTACGAGCAGTACTTC.

The table lists this clonotype with many counts. The chain recombines TRBV7-8 with TRBJ2-6, with D uncertain. Germline V gene data show CDR1 as SGHVS and CDR2 as FQNEAQ. V lost 5 bases and J lost 0, with 23 bases in between. The CDR3 consists of 20 residues. In DNA form, the CDR3 reads TGTGCCAGCAGCACGTGGTCGTTTCGTGGGATAGCCTCTGGGGCCAACGTCCTGACTTTC. It encodes CASSTWSFRGIASGANVLTF. Full variable domain (rest looked up from reference TRBV7-8 and TRBJ2-6): GAGVSQSPRYKVAKRGQDVALRCDPISGHVSLFWYQQALGQGPEFLTYFQNEAQLDKSGLPSDRFFAERPEGSVSTLKIQRTQQEDSAVYLCASSTWSFRGIASGANVLTFGAGSRLTVL.

In this sample, this clonotype turned up a few times. This chain joins TRBV10-2 and TRBJ1-5; D unclear. The CDR3 has 15 residues. Germline CDR1 WSHSY, CDR2 SAAADI. Deletions cut 3 bases from V and 4 bases from J, with 13 bases between. The CDR3 is CASSEGPRVNQPQHF. The DNA for the CDR3 is TGCGCCAGCAGTGAAGGCCCGAGGGTAAATCAGCCCCAGCATTTT.

As concerns this clonotype: The CDR3 carries no conserved terminal phenylalanine or tryptophan, so it likely arises from a read error. The J gene is TRBJ2-7, the V gene TRBV12-3 or TRBV12-4; D perhaps matches TRBD2 (5 bases). The length of the CDR3 is 14 residues. Deletions cut 7 bases from V and 6 bases from J, with 19 bases between. CDR3 loop: CASNPGQPAGEQYL. Here the CDR3 DNA reads TGTGCCAGCAACCCTGGGCAGCCCGCGGGCGAGCAGTACCTC.

This clonotype showed up just a few times. V gene TRBV10-3 combines with J gene TRBJ2-2, with TRBD2 as a possible D gene (5 bases). Germline CDR1 and CDR2: ENHRY and SYGVKD. This CDR3 has 17 residues. V was pared by 6 bases and J by 5 bases, with 22 bases between. CDR3 residues: CAISLAGAEGSTGELFF. The CDR3 bases are TGTGCCATCAGCCTAGCCGGTGCCGAGGGCTCGACCGGGGAGCTGTTTTTT.

At least ten counts were recorded for this clonotype. The chain is built from TRBV3-1 and TRBJ2-5, with 10 positions matching TRBD2. J gave up 1 base and V 4 bases, and 3 bases lay outside the gene matches. The length of the CDR3 is 15 residues. Germline lookup yields CDR1 LGHDT and CDR2 YNNKEL (reference sequence). CDR3 DNA sequence: TGTGCCAGCAGCCCGACTAGCGGGCCCCAAGAGACCCAGTACTTC. Its protein product is CASSPTSGPQETQYF.

This clonotype has just a few counts. The genes are TRBV12-3 or TRBV12-4 and TRBJ1-1, with 9 positions matching TRBD1. The CDR3 loop spans 15 amino acids. With V trimmed by 5 bases and J by 6 bases, 10 bases remained unmatched. CDR3 sequence reads: CASSPMGQGWSEAFF. In DNA, the CDR3 is TGTGCCAGCAGTCCTATGGGACAGGGATGGTCTGAAGCTTTCTTT.

This clonotype was recorded many times. V is TRBV24-1 and J is TRBJ2-3; D not resolved. Per germline, CDR1 KGHDR and CDR2 SFDVKD. CDR3 size: 13 residues. Trimming took off 5 bases at V and 6 bases at J, with 11 bases between the two ends. The CDR3 spells CATSVLGVDTQYF. DNA of the CDR3: TGTGCCACCAGTGTGTTAGGAGTGGATACGCAGTATTTT.

The sample holds many counts of this clonotype. This rearrangement joins TRBV7-9 to TRBJ2-4; 7 nucleotides agree with TRBD1. CDR1 and CDR2 from the germline V gene are SEHNR and FQNEAQ (reference sequence). This CDR3 has 15 residues. J was trimmed by 7 bases and V by 5 bases; bases with no gene match: 11. CDR3 in DNA: TGTGCCAGCAGCGCCTCCGAGGGGGCCGGGAACATTCAGTACTTC. Translation gives CASSASEGAGNIQYF.

This clonotype was picked up many times. The chain carries TRBV11-2 and TRBJ2-2; weak D call: TRBD2 (6 bases). The germline gives CDR1 SGHAT, CDR2 FQNNGV. This CDR3 spans 16 amino acids. Trimming stripped 1 base from V and 5 bases from J, with 14 bases between. CDR3: CASSLGVGAGTGELFF. The CDR3 nucleotides are TGTGCCAGCAGCTTAGGTGTAGGGGCGGGAACCGGGGAGCTGTTTTTT.

V is TRBV6-2 or TRBV6-3 and J is TRBJ2-7, with 8 bases lining up with TRBD2. With 0 bases clipped from V and 6 bases from J, the junction kept 10 bases outside the gene matches. The CDR3 length is 16 residues. Germline V gene data show CDR1 as MNHEY and CDR2 as SVGEGT. In nucleotides, the CDR3 is TGTGCCAGCAGTTACTCCTCGGGACTAGATGTTGGCGAGCAGTACTTC. It yields the protein CASSYSSGLDVGEQYF.

The gene calls are TRBV19 and TRBJ2-1; TRBD1 agrees at 8 bases. Unmatched junction bases numbered 5, after V lost 3 bases and J lost 4 bases. The CDR3 has 15 amino acids. Germline V gives CDR1 LNHDA, CDR2 SQIVND (reference sequence). The CDR3 is CASSITGGRYNEQFF. The DNA of the CDR3 is TGTGCCAGTAGTATCACAGGGGGAAGATACAATGAGCAGTTCTTC.

This sequence joins TRBV15 and TRBJ2-7; 7 bases are shared with TRBD2. The CDR3 has 14 amino acids. V gave up 1 base and J gave up 2 bases; unmatched junction bases: 2. Germline CDR1 reads LNHNV; CDR2 reads YYDKDF (reference sequence). The CDR3 here is CATSRGEGTYEQYF. CDR3 bases: TGTGCCACCAGCAGAGGGGAGGGGACCTACGAGCAGTACTTC.